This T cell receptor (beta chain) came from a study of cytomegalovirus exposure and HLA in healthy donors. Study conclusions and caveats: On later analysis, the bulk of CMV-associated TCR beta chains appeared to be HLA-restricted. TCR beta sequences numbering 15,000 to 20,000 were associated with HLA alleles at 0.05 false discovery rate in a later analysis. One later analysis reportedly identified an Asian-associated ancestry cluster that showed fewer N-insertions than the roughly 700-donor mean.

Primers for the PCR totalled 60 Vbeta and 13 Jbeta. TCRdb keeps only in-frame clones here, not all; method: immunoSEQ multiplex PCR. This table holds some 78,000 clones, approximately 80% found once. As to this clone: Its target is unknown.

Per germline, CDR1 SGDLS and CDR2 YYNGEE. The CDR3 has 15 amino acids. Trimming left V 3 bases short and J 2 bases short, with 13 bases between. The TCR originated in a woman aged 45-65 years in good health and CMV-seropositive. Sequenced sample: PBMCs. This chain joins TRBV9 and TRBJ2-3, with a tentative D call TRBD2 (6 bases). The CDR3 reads CASSGGLANTDTQYF. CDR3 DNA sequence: TGTGCCAGCAGCGGTGGGCTAGCGAACACAGATACGCAGTATTTT.